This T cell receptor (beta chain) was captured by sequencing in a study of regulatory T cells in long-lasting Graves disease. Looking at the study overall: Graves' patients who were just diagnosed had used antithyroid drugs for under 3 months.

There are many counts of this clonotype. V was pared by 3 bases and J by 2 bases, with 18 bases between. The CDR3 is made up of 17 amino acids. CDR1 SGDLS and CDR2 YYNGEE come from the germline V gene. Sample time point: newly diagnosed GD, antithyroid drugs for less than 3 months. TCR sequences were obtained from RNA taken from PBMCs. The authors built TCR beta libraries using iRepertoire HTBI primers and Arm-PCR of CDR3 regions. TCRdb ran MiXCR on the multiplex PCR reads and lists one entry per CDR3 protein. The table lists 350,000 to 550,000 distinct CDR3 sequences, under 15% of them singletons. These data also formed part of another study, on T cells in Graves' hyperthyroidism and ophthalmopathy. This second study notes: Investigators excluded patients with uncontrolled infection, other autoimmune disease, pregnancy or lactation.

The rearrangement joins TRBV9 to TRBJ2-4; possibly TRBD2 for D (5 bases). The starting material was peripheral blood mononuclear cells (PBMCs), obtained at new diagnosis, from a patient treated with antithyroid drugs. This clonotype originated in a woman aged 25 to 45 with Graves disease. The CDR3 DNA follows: TGTGCCAGCAGCGCAGAGGGAGCGGAGATGACCAAAAACATTCAGTACTTC. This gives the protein CASSAEGAEMTKNIQYF.